This passage covers 2 T cell receptor beta chains from one sample sequenced in a study of CD8 T cells in ankylosing spondylitis. TCRdb processed the 5' RACE reads anew with MiXCR; each CDR3 protein has one entry. The table lists about 300,000 distinct CDR3 sequences, about 9.9% of them singletons, with roughly 9% in the top ten. Sequencing was carried out using blood, either unsorted or a sorted T cell fraction (not recorded which). The receptors originated from a female donor with ankylosing spondylitis or in good health (not recorded which).

This clonotype showed up many times. V and J are TRBV29-1 and TRBJ2-2; 9 bases fit TRBD1. This CDR3 has 14 residues. Germline V gives CDR1 SQVTM, CDR2 ANQGSEA. Trimming at V came to 7 bases and at J to 3 bases, leaving 6 bases not matched to a gene. In nucleotides, the CDR3 is TGCAGCGCCCAGGGGACAGGGTACACCGGGGAGCTGTTTTTT. Translating gives CSAQGTGYTGELFF.

This clonotype has a count of ten or more. This rearrangement joins TRBV7-8 to TRBJ2-3; D is unclear. Per the germline V gene, CDR1 is SGHVS and CDR2 is FQNEAQ. CDR3 length: 14 amino acids. The V and J ends lost 0 bases and 4 bases respectively, with 8 bases between them. The CDR3 DNA reads TGTGCCAGCAGCTTAGCGGACCTTGCAGATACGCAGTATTTT. Protein: CASSLADLADTQYF.